Given below is one T cell receptor beta chain in context. As yet, its antigen is unknown. The CDR3 extends over 14 amino acids. Trimming at V came to 10 bases and at J to 1 base, leaving 7 bases not matched to a gene. Germline lookup yields CDR1 MNHNS and CDR2 SASEGT. These data originate in a study of beta chain features in type 1 diabetes. Looking at the study overall: Age and gender were similar between patients and healthy donors, as were cell yields.

Researchers reported sorting CD4+ naive, central memory, regulatory and stem cell-like memory cells via CD45RO/CCR7/CD25/CD127/CD95/CD27. Of the isolated RNA, all was reverse transcribed, and so the sequenced material was expressed TCRB transcripts. TCRdb's table, derived via immunoSEQ multiplex PCR, lists solely in-frame clones and lacks some. The data contain 300,000 to 350,000 clones, roughly 13% of them singletons. Study-wide points: Sampled from patients, naive, central memory and Treg TCRB repertoires appeared more similar than those sampled from healthy donors. Junctions at VDJ sites from type 1 diabetes patients had fewer insertions and more deletions. All four CD4+ subsets from Type 1 diabetes patients carried moderately but significantly shorter TCRB CDR3s.

Sequenced material: naive CD4+ T cells from blood. The chain couples TRBV6-1 to TRBJ2-1, with 7 bases identical to TRBD1. The source is a young woman with type 1 diabetes. The CDR3 protein is CATITGDSYNEQFF. The CDR3 DNA sequence: TGTGCCACAATTACAGGGGATTCCTACAATGAGCAGTTCTTC.